These 20 T cell receptor delta chains share one sample of origin, sequenced in a study of gamma-delta T cells after stem cell transplantation. TCRdb re-called clones from the RT-PCR reads via CATT. This sample has about 5,000 delta-chain clones; 1.5% to 2.5% occur once, and the top ten carry about 29%. The specimen was gamma-delta T cells. All receptors come from a human donor. It is not recorded whose cells these are; they may come from a transplant donor.

Only a few counts were recorded for this clone. The protein given by TCRdb reflects a much larger clone and differs at residue 6 from this DNA's translation, likely from a read error; the protein shown is the DNA's translation. V is TRDV2 and J is TRDJ1, with a possible D match to TRDD2 (6 bases). Germline V CDR1 and CDR2: GEAIGNYY, EKD. V was cut by 1 base and J by 0 bases, with 17 bases left in between. The CDR3 runs to 17 residues. The CDR3 loop is CACDTPLPRKDTDKLIF. DNA of the CDR3: TGTGCCTGTGACACTCCCCTTCCCCGGAAAGACACCGATAAACTCATCTTT.

This chain uses TRDV2 with TRDJ1, with 9 bases aligning to TRDD3. CDR1 is GEAIGNYY and CDR2 is EKD in the germline V gene. This CDR3 comprises 18 residues. Trimming removed 1 base from V and 1 base from J; junction bases left unmatched: 12. The CDR3 reads CACDTLVLGDGLTDKLIF. The CDR3 DNA reads TGTGCCTGTGACACTCTCGTACTGGGGGACGGACTCACCGATAAACTCATCTTT.

This clone was observed a handful of times. Other DNA sequences in this sample translate to the same CDR3. J is TRDJ3 and V is TRDV2, with TRDD3 matching 12 bases. CDR3 size: 20 residues. Germline V CDR1 and CDR2: GEAIGNYY, EKD. The V and J ends lost 0 bases and 0 bases, in that order; junction bases with no gene match: 5. CDR3 loop: CACDTLLGDTSSWDTRQMFF. The CDR3 nucleotides are TGTGCCTGTGACACCTTACTGGGGGATACCAGCTCCTGGGACACCCGACAGATGTTTTTC.

This clone has only a few counts. This is likely an artifact of a read error, given a far larger clone one base away. At the DNA level, this CDR3 is encoded by other sequences in the same sample as well. This chain links TRDV2 with TRDJ1, with 11 bases matching TRDD3. Germline CDR1 and CDR2: GEAIGNYY and EKD. The trim removed 2 bases at V and 4 bases at J, leaving 23 bases unmatched. This CDR3 is 21 amino acids long. The CDR3, as DNA: TGTGCCTGTGACATGATATTGGGGGATACGGGTCCACAACCAGGGAACGATAAACTCATCTTT. It codes for CACDMILGDTGPQPGNDKLIF.

With regard to this clone: A far larger clone lies a single base away; this is likely a read error. This chain links TRDV2 with TRDJ1; 9 bases align to TRDD3. The CDR3 contains 20 residues. Germline V gene data show CDR1 as GEAIGNYY and CDR2 as EKD. CDR3 sequence (DNA): TGTGCCTGTGACATCAATACTGGGGGACCCTGGGGCATATACACCGATGAACTCATCTTT. Its translation: CACDINTGGPWGIYTDELIF.

This clone was seen a handful of times. This DNA's translation differs at residue 11 from TCRdb's protein, which comes from a much larger clone; a read error is likely, and the protein shown is translated from the DNA. This rearrangement joins TRDV2 to TRDJ3, with 8 nucleotides matching TRDD3. Germline V lookup: CDR1 GEAIGNYY, CDR2 EKD. The CDR3 is made up of 23 amino acids. V trimming: 0 bases; J trimming: 0 bases; junction bases outside the gene matches: 18. CDR3 amino acids: CACDTVVRDTSEETSWDTRQMFF. CDR3 bases: TGTGCCTGTGACACCGTTGTCCGGGATACGTCGGAAGAAACCTCCTGGGACACCCGACAGATGTTTTTC.

Remarks on this clone: TCRdb's listed protein matches a much larger clone and diverges from this DNA's translation at residue 16, likely through a read error; the protein shown comes from the DNA. This rearrangement joins TRDV2 to TRDJ3, with TRDD3 identical over 11 bases. The CDR3 covers 18 residues. CDR1 is GEAIGNYY, CDR2 EKD, per germline. In DNA form, the CDR3 reads TGTGCCTGTGACATACTGGGGGATAGTACCTGGGACACCCGACAGGTGTTTTTC. Its protein is CACDILGDSTWDTRQVFF.

This clone appeared a few times. The protein given by TCRdb reflects a much larger clone and differs at residue 16 from this DNA's translation, likely from a read error; the protein shown is the DNA's translation. The DNA for the CDR3 is TGTGCCTGTGACACAGTGGGGGATATAAGGTCCACCGATAAACTCACCTTT. Protein: CACDTVGDIRSTDKLTF. The chain combines TRDV2 with TRDJ1, with TRDD3 identical over 9 bases. Germline CDR1 reads GEAIGNYY; CDR2 reads EKD. The CDR3 length is 17 residues.

This clone was picked up a small number of times. A far larger clone is off by one base, so a read error is likely. Other DNA sequences of this sample code for an identical CDR3. The chain has TRDV2 and TRDJ1, with 11 positions matching TRDD3. The CDR3 consists of 16 residues. The germline V gene has CDR1 GEAIGNYY and CDR2 EKD. The CDR3 sequence: CACDTLSGGYAWKLIF. CDR3 bases: TGTGCCTGCGACACCTTAAGTGGGGGATACGCGTGGAAACTCATCTTT.

In the case of this clone: A far larger clone is one base from this, pointing to a likely read error. Different DNA sequences within this sample yield the same CDR3. The CDR3 region is CACDTLGGEPDKLIF. The DNA for the CDR3 is TGTGCCTGTGACACACTGGGGGGGGAGCCCGATAAACTCATCTTT. This rearrangement joins TRDV2 to TRDJ1; 8 bases are shared with TRDD3. Germline CDR1 reads GEAIGNYY; CDR2 reads EKD. CDR3 length: 15 residues. The J segment lost 3 bases and the V segment lost 1 base, leaving 6 bases of the junction unmatched.

The sample holds a few counts of this clone. Other DNA sequences in the sample encode the same CDR3. The CDR3 DNA is TGTGCCTGTGACACAGTGGGGGATACAATCTCCTGGGACACCCGACAGATGTTTTTC. It translates to CACDTVGDTISWDTRQMFF. The rearrangement uses TRDV2 and TRDJ3; TRDD3 matches 10 bases. Germline V gives CDR1 GEAIGNYY, CDR2 EKD. The CDR3 has 19 amino acids. V lost 1 base and J lost 0; bases outside the gene matches: 5.

This clone showed up just a few times. TCRdb assigns this DNA the protein of a much larger clone, which departs from its translation at residue 4; this likely reflects a read error, and the protein shown comes from translating the DNA. The chain recombines TRDV2 with TRDJ1, with D possibly being TRDD3 (6 bases). This CDR3 has 19 amino acids. Trimming left V 5 bases short and J 3 bases short, with 30 bases between. Germline-derived CDR1 and CDR2 are GEAIGNYY and EKD. Here the CDR3 DNA reads TGTGCCTGTGGCACTCTGCTTCCAACCCGGGGATCTCGTCCCGATAAACTCATCTTT. Its protein product is CACGTLLPTRGSRPDKLIF.

This rearrangement joins TRDV2 to TRDJ3; D not certain. V shed 1 base and J shed 12 bases, with 18 bases lying between them. There are 16 residues in the CDR3. CDR1 and CDR2 from the germline V gene are GEAIGNYY and EKD. The CDR3 loop is CACDTIRSTEDRQMFF. CDR3 in DNA: TGTGCCTGTGACACGATTCGCTCGACTGAAGACCGACAGATGTTTTTC.

Of note for this clone: TCRdb's protein, taken from a much larger clone, differs from this DNA's translation at residue 6, likely owing to a read error; the protein displayed comes from the DNA. Written as DNA, the CDR3 is TGTGCCTGTGACACGCCGACTGGGGGATACGAGAACACCGATAAACTCATCTTT. This translates into CACDTPTGGYENTDKLIF. The rearrangement uses TRDV2 and TRDJ1; 13 nucleotides agree with TRDD3. With 1 base clipped from V and 0 bases from J, the junction kept 7 bases outside the gene matches. The CDR3 is made up of 18 amino acids. The V gene's germline CDR1 is GEAIGNYY and CDR2 EKD.

This clone turned up a few times. A far larger clone lies a single base away; this is likely a read error. Other DNA sequences in this sample translate to the same CDR3. J is TRDJ1 and V is TRDV2, with D tentatively TRDD2 or TRDD3 (5 bases each). The germline V gene encodes CDR1 GEAIGNYY and CDR2 EKD. This CDR3 is built from 22 residues. Trimming took off 7 bases at V and 0 bases at J, with 38 bases between the two ends. In DNA, the CDR3 is TGTGCCTGCGACCCGCTTCCAAATCTGCTGGGTCGAACCCTTGGGAACACCGATAAACTCATCTTT. The encoded protein is CACDPLPNLLGRTLGNTDKLIF.

This sequence joins TRDV2 and TRDJ1, with D possibly being TRDD3 (5 bases). The V end was cut by 0 bases, the J end by 2 bases, with 12 bases between. The CDR3 is made up of 15 amino acids. Germline CDR1 is GEAIGNYY and CDR2 is EKD. The CDR3 protein is CACDTVSAGTDKLIF. The CDR3 nucleotides are TGTGCCTGTGACACCGTGTCGGCTGGGACCGATAAACTCATCTTT.

A note on this clone: One junction end disagrees with the germline gene, perhaps due to a read error. The rearrangement joins TRDV2 to TRDJ1; 8 bases are shared with TRDD3. CDR1 is GEAIGNYY and CDR2 is EKD in the germline V gene. The length of the CDR3 is 18 residues. Written as DNA, the CDR3 is TGTGCCTGCGACACCGTAAGTGGGGGATGCGCTCGTTCCGATAAACTCATCTTT. This encodes CACDTVSGGCARSDKLIF.

Worth noting for this clone: The protein in TCRdb stems from a much larger clone and differs at residue 6 from this DNA's translation, likely a read error; here the protein is translated from the DNA. This chain joins TRDV2 and TRDJ1; TRDD3 matches 8 bases. Per germline, CDR1 GEAIGNYY and CDR2 EKD. After removal of 7 bases from V and 1 base from J, the junction contained 13 bases not matched to a gene. The CDR3 sequence is 16 residues long. As DNA, the CDR3 is TGTGCCTGCTCAAGCCAGGGGGATAAGGGCACCGATAAACTCATCTTT. It translates to CACSSQGDKGTDKLIF.

There are a few counts of this clone. With a far larger clone one base away, a read error is the likely cause. The J gene is TRDJ1, the V gene TRDV2; 8 bases match TRDD3. The CDR3 has 15 amino acids. Looked up from germline, CDR1 is GEAIGNYY and CDR2 is EKD. V shed 7 bases and J 1 base; nucleotides not matched to a gene: 10. CDR3 DNA: TGTGCCTGCAAAGAACTGGGGGGGGGCACCGATAAACTCATCTTT. It specifies CACKELGGGTDKLIF.

Remarks on this clone: The amino acid sequence in TCRdb belongs to a much larger clone and departs from this DNA's translation at residue 11, likely a sequencing read error; the sequence shown is translated from the DNA. The chain uses TRDV2 and TRDJ1; 9 positions match TRDD3. The CDR3 runs to 16 residues. The V segment lost 3 bases and the J segment 3 bases; nucleotides outside the gene matches: 10. The V gene's germline CDR1 is GEAIGNYY and CDR2 EKD. CDR3 loop: CACDLLGDFNADKLIF. CDR3 DNA sequence: TGTGCCTGTGACTTACTGGGGGACTTCAACGCCGATAAACTCATCTTT.